The 26 T cell receptor beta chains listed next were all sequenced from one sample in a study of TIL therapy for anti-PD-1-resistant metastatic lung cancer. Sequencing used immunoSEQ v3. Sequencing was performed with immunoSEQ multiplex PCR; in TCRdb, only in-frame clones are kept and a portion is missing. The profile covers 45,000 to 60,000 clones, with about two thirds appearing a single time and 5.5% to 6% taken by the ten largest. Noted time point: pre-treatment sample, taken before nivolumab and TIL therapy. The tumor samples were excised metastases, mostly pleural nodules or supraclavicular lymph nodes. The material sequenced was tumor tissue, taken at baseline. These receptors were taken from a person aged 25 to 79 with non-small cell lung cancer.

V is TRBV7-2 and J is TRBJ1-2, with D perhaps TRBD1 (6 bases). Germline CDR1 is SGHTA and CDR2 is FQGNSA. This CDR3 contains 14 residues. V was pared by 5 bases and J by 2 bases, with 12 bases between. This chain's CDR3 is CASSQTGPNYGYTF. For the CDR3, the DNA is TGTGCCAGCAGCCAGACAGGACCCAACTATGGCTACACCTTC.

V is TRBV6-6 and J is TRBJ2-3; D is perhaps TRBD2 (7 bases). The germline V and J ends were trimmed by 6 bases and 5 bases, with 18 bases remaining between them. The length of the CDR3 is 15 residues. Germline V gene lookup returns CDR1 MNHNY and CDR2 SVGAGI (reference sequence). CDR3 in amino acids: CASSTSGGMVDTQYF. CDR3 in DNA: TGTGCCAGCAGCACCTCGGGGGGCATGGTAGATACGCAGTATTTT.

This rearrangement joins TRBV4-1 to TRBJ1-1; D ambiguous. V lost 4 bases and J lost 5, with 17 bases in between. The CDR3 extends over 15 amino acids. CDR1 is MGHRA and CDR2 is YSYEKL in the germline V gene. The CDR3 protein is CASSPLFEGGTEAFF. The CDR3 coding sequence is TGCGCCAGCAGCCCGCTGTTTGAAGGAGGAACTGAAGCTTTCTTT.

This clone has just one count. This chain links TRBV19 with TRBJ2-5, with 8 bases lining up with TRBD1. V lost 0 bases, J lost 2 bases, and 5 bases stayed unmatched. Germline CDR1 and CDR2: LNHDA and SQIVND (reference sequence). The CDR3 has 16 residues. The DNA for the CDR3 is TGTGCCAGTAGTATAGATCGAAACAGGGGGCAAGAGACCCAGTACTTC. It is translated as CASSIDRNRGQETQYF. Variable domain in full (rest from reference TRBV19 and TRBJ2-5): DGGITQSPKYLFRKEGQNVTLSCEQNLNHDAMYWYRQDPGQGLRLIYYSQIVNDFQKGDIAEGYSVSREKKESFPLTVTSAQKNPTAFYLCASSIDRNRGQETQYFGPGTRLLVL.

This clone was seen a handful of times. The gene calls are TRBV6-5 and TRBJ2-7; TRBD1 matches at 12 bases. The CDR3 has 15 amino acids. V gave up 6 bases and J gave up 0 bases; unmatched junction bases: 3. Germline CDR1 reads MNHEY; CDR2 reads SVGAGI. The CDR3 nucleotides read TGTGCCAGCAGGGGACAGGGGGCCGGCTCCTACGAGCAGTACTTC. It yields the protein CASRGQGAGSYEQYF.

The chain is built from TRBV5-6 and TRBJ2-3, with D perhaps TRBD2 (6 bases). The CDR3 extends over 15 amino acids. The V gene lost 4 bases and the J gene lost 2 bases, with 14 bases spanning the gap. Germline V gene lookup returns CDR1 SGHDT and CDR2 YYEEEE. The chain's CDR3 is CASSGEAFYTDTQYF. CDR3 DNA: TGTGCCAGCAGCGGGGAGGCTTTTTACACAGATACGCAGTATTTT.

The gene calls are TRBV30 and TRBJ1-5, with TRBD1 matching over 7 bases. J gave up 3 bases and V 0 bases, and 8 bases lay outside the gene matches. The CDR3 contains 16 residues. Germline loops: CDR1 GTSNPN, CDR2 SVGIG (reference sequence). The CDR3 coding sequence is TGTGCCTGGAGTGTCCTGGCAGGGGGTTCCAATCAGCCCCAGCATTTT. It specifies CAWSVLAGGSNQPQHF.

The chain combines TRBV27 with TRBJ1-2; D might be TRBD1 (6 bases). Germline-derived CDR1 and CDR2 are MNHEY and SMNVEV (reference sequence). This CDR3 has 13 residues. The ends were cut back, 5 bases at V and 4 bases at J, with 11 bases in the middle. CDR3 DNA sequence: TGTGCCAGCAGTAACAGGGCTGGCTATGGCTACACCTTC. It specifies CASSNRAGYGYTF.

The chain has TRBV28 and TRBJ2-2, with D maybe TRBD1 (5 bases). The CDR3 has 14 amino acids. The V end was cut by 3 bases, the J end by 5 bases, with 10 bases between. CDR1 and CDR2 from the germline V gene are MDHEN and SYDVKM. CDR3 amino acids: CASSFRARTGELFF. The CDR3 DNA sequence: TGTGCCAGCAGTTTCAGGGCGAGGACCGGGGAGCTGTTTTTT.

The chain has TRBV19 and TRBJ2-7, with 10 bases matching TRBD2. Germline values: CDR1 LNHDA, CDR2 SQIVND (reference sequence). This CDR3 has 19 amino acids. With 1 base clipped from V and 3 bases from J, the junction kept 15 bases outside the gene matches. The DNA of the CDR3 is TGTGCCAGTAGTATAGTATTGTGGGCTAGCGGGAGTGCTAACTACGAGCAGTACTTC. Translation: CASSIVLWASGSANYEQYF.

This rearrangement joins TRBV27 to TRBJ2-3, with D unresolved. Trimming removed 2 bases from V and 3 bases from J, with 6 bases in between. CDR3 length equals 13 residues. Germline CDR1 reads MNHEY; CDR2 reads SMNVEV (reference sequence). The CDR3 coding sequence is TGTGCCAGCAGTTTACAAGTAACAGATACGCAGTATTTT. It codes for CASSLQVTDTQYF.

This clone was recorded once. The chain's CDR3 is CASSLVGSTDTQYF. The CDR3 DNA sequence: TGTGCCAGCAGCTTGGTCGGGTCTACCGATACGCAGTATTTT. V and J are TRBV5-4 and TRBJ2-3; D call uncertain. This CDR3 region has 14 residues. CDR1 and CDR2 (germline): SGHNT, YYREEE (reference sequence). The V and J ends lost 0 bases and 6 bases respectively, with 11 bases between them.

The chain uses TRBV11-3 and TRBJ2-1; D is ambiguous. V was clipped by 5 bases and J by 14 bases, with 7 bases between them. Germline lookup yields CDR1 SGHNT and CDR2 YENEEA. The CDR3 has 9 amino acids. CDR3 sequence: CASSRREFF. The DNA of the CDR3 is TGTGCCAGCAGCCGGCGTGAGTTCTTC.

The CDR3 nucleotides read TGTGCCAGCAGCTGGGGACAAATCTATGGCTACACCTTC. This codes for CASSWGQIYGYTF. V and J are TRBV6-5 and TRBJ1-2, with D possibly being TRBD1 (6 bases). Germline V lookup: CDR1 MNHEY, CDR2 SVGAGI. V was clipped by 6 bases and J by 4 bases, with 12 bases between them. The CDR3 consists of 13 residues.

Of note for this clone: One end of the junction is discordant with germline, which a read error may explain. This chain uses TRBV7-9 with TRBJ1-1; the match to TRBD1 covers 7 bases. Germline V CDR1 and CDR2: SEHNR, FQNEAQ (reference sequence). The length of the CDR3 is 14 residues. CDR3 amino acids: CASSAGQVNSEAFF. The CDR3 DNA reads as TGTGCCAGCAGCGCCGGACAGGTGAACAGTGAAGCTTTCTTT.

The V gene is TRBV5-6, the J gene TRBJ2-3, with D hard to call. Germline lookup yields CDR1 SGHDT and CDR2 YYEEEE. The V gene lost 2 bases and the J gene lost 4 bases, with 8 bases spanning the gap. The CDR3 is made up of 13 amino acids. CDR3 in DNA: TGTGCCAGCAGCTTAGACGGATCAGATACGCAGTATTTT. It specifies CASSLDGSDTQYF.

The J gene is TRBJ1-6, the V gene TRBV27; D uncertain. Germline V gene sequence: CDR1 MNHEY, CDR2 SMNVEV (reference sequence). The V and J ends lost 5 bases and 0 bases respectively, with 11 bases between them. The CDR3 spans 16 residues. Here the CDR3 reads CASSLQSVSYNSPLHF. DNA of the CDR3: TGTGCCAGCAGTCTACAATCGGTCTCCTATAATTCACCCCTCCACTTT.

Ten or more counts support this clone. V gene TRBV7-2 combines with J gene TRBJ2-7; D may match TRBD1 or TRBD2 (5 bases each). Germline V gene lookup returns CDR1 SGHTA and CDR2 FQGNSA. V was trimmed by 6 bases and J by 7 bases, leaving 13 bases between them. CDR3 size: 12 residues. This CDR3 reads CASRSGPTEQYF. The CDR3 bases are TGTGCCAGCAGATCGGGACCTACGGAGCAGTACTTC.

This clone came up once. This chain joins TRBV11-2 and TRBJ1-1, with 8 positions matching TRBD1. Looked up from germline, CDR1 is SGHAT and CDR2 is FQNNGV. The V and J ends lost 4 bases and 4 bases, in that order; junction bases with no gene match: 8. The CDR3 has 15 residues. CDR3 nucleotides: TGTGCCAGCAGCTCGCAGGGTACAGGGGGCACTGAAGCTTTCTTT. Translating gives CASSSQGTGGTEAFF.

CDR3 DNA sequence: TGTGCCAGCAGGACACCCCCACGAGGGACCCTTAATGAAAAACTGTTTTTT. It encodes CASRTPPRGTLNEKLFF. The chain is built from TRBV2 and TRBJ1-4, with a tentative D call TRBD1 (5 bases). This CDR3 is built from 17 residues. Trimming left V 6 bases short and J 4 bases short, with 21 bases between. Germline V lookup: CDR1 SNHLY, CDR2 FYNNEI.

The V gene is TRBV29-1, the J gene TRBJ2-7, with a weak D call TRBD2 (5 bases). The length of the CDR3 is 14 residues. The ends were cut back, 5 bases at V and 0 bases at J, with 14 bases in the middle. CDR1 SQVTM and CDR2 ANQGSEA come from the germline V gene. CDR3 in amino acids: CSVLQRSSSYEQYF. As DNA, the CDR3 is TGCAGCGTTTTACAGCGGTCCAGCTCCTACGAGCAGTACTTC.

The chain has TRBV5-1 and TRBJ2-4, with 9 bases matching TRBD2. Per the germline V gene, CDR1 is SGHRS and CDR2 is YFSETQ. J was trimmed by 9 bases and V by 3 bases; bases with no gene match: 13. The CDR3 sequence is 16 residues long. As DNA, the CDR3 is TGCGCCAGCAGCTGGGGGGCCGGCGGGAGGGTGTCCATTCAGTACTTC. As protein: CASSWGAGGRVSIQYF.

CDR3 nucleotide sequence: TGTGCCAGCAGGCCCCCGGGGTTGAACACTGAAGCTTTCTTT. Protein product: CASRPPGLNTEAFF. The chain combines TRBV6-5 with TRBJ1-1; the D is unclear. V lost 6 bases and J lost 0, with 11 bases in between. The CDR3 totals 14 residues. Germline CDR1 MNHEY, CDR2 SVGAGI.

The genes are TRBV28 and TRBJ1-2; D ambiguous. CDR1 is MDHEN and CDR2 is SYDVKM in the germline V gene. The V gene lost 6 bases and the J gene lost 6 bases, with 11 bases spanning the gap. This CDR3 has 12 amino acids. As DNA, the CDR3 is TGTGCCAGCAGCGACAATTTCGATGGCTACACCTTC. Translated: CASSDNFDGYTF.

This clone was seen a handful of times. The gene calls are TRBV19 and TRBJ1-4; D may be TRBD1 (6 bases). Germline CDR1 reads LNHDA; CDR2 reads SQIVND (reference sequence). Trimming took 5 bases from V and 6 from J, leaving 13 bases between them. The CDR3 consists of 14 residues. CDR3 bases: TGTGCCAGTAGTCGCACAGGGCCGGATGAAAAACTGTTTTTT. This translates into CASSRTGPDEKLFF.

The chain links TRBV6-5 to TRBJ2-3; no firm D call. Deletions cut 0 bases from V and 4 bases from J, with 5 bases between. Germline CDR1 reads MNHEY; CDR2 reads SVGAGI. This CDR3 region has 13 residues. The CDR3 DNA reads TGTGCCAGCAGTTACTCGGTAGCAGATACGCAGTATTTT. The encoded protein is CASSYSVADTQYF.